The sequence of this TCR beta chain was determined in a study of regulatory T cells in long-lasting Graves disease. Study-level background: Antithyroid drugs had been taken under 3 months by newly diagnosed Graves' patients.

This clonotype was seen ten or more times. Both iRepertoire HTBI primers and Arm-PCR of CDR3 regions were used to build the TCR beta libraries. TCRdb reprocessed the multiplex PCR reads via MiXCR and lists one record per CDR3 protein. The sample yields 350,000 to 500,000 distinct CDR3 sequences, about 14% seen once. Time point meaning: newly diagnosed GD, antithyroid drugs for less than 3 months. Isolated PBMC RNA provided the starting material for the TCR library. This CDR3 has 13 amino acids. The V gene's germline CDR1 is MDHEN and CDR2 SYDVKM. V was clipped by 5 bases and J by 6 bases, with 10 bases between them. These data were likewise used in another study, on T cells in Graves' hyperthyroidism and ophthalmopathy. From that report: The study used the HTBI primer set for a first-round RT-PCR of the TCR CDR3. Progression to ophthalmopathy was predicted a median of roughly 6.6 months early.

This sequence joins TRBV28 and TRBJ2-2, with D unresolved. The receptor's source is a woman aged 50 to 65 with Graves disease. The sequences come from peripheral blood mononuclear cells (PBMCs), collected at new diagnosis, from a patient treated with antithyroid drugs. The CDR3 here is CASSARLAGELFF. As DNA, the CDR3 is TGTGCCAGCAGTGCCCGGTTGGCCGGGGAGCTGTTTTTT.